A selection of T cell receptor beta chains follows, all from one sample in a study of T cell responses to AZD1222 COVID-19 vaccine. Sequencing used immunoSEQ multiplex PCR; TCRdb keeps in-frame clones, though not all of them. Of more than 95,000 clones detected, roughly nine tenths appear once; the ten largest clones hold around 30%. Source: peripheral blood, taken on day 0 of AZD1222 vaccination. These receptors came from an adult in good health. Each CDR3 is given with its conserved first and last residue.

j_call v_call cdr3_aa
TRBJ1-2 TRBV4-1 CASSLEAWGLGYGYTF
TRBJ1-1 TRBV7-7 CASSLRDPLSRGVHTTEAFF
TRBJ1-1 TRBV5-1 CASSSSTANTEAFF
TRBJ2-2 TRBV3-1/TRBV3-2 CASSRWGTGELFF
TRBJ2-1 TRBV3-1/TRBV3-2 CASSQDASGANEQFF
TRBJ1-5 TRBV4-1 CASSHADRGNQPQHF
TRBJ2-7 TRBV2 CASSESQTYSYEQYF
TRBJ1-3 TRBV3-1/TRBV3-2 CASSPGGMTGNTIYF
TRBJ1-2 TRBV6-5 CASSRTDNYGYTF
TRBJ1-4 TRBV12-5 CASGLVTGTGLTNEKLFF
TRBJ2-7 TRBV9 CASSATSGYEQYF
TRBJ2-4 TRBV9 CASSPSGLINIQYF
TRBJ2-5 TRBV12-3/TRBV12-4 CASSLTAGGTQYF
TRBJ1-2 TRBV12-5 CASGFSSNYGYTF
TRBJ2-3 TRBV19 CASSIPDRGLVDTQYF
TRBJ1-1 TRBV9 CASSETNTEAFF
TRBJ1-4 TRBV5-1 CASSFPGSNEKLFF
TRBJ2-3 TRBV2 CASSEGAGSTDTQYF
TRBJ1-1 TRBV7-8 CASSLGRIWGRGTEAFF
TRBJ1-1 TRBV5-1 CASSLGGEIEAFF
TRBJ1-2 TRBV5-6 CASSLGMGASGYTF
TRBJ1-2 TRBV14 CASSQVTAPSNYGYTF
TRBJ1-5 TRBV5-5 CASSLLNQPQHF
TRBJ2-5 TRBV5-1 CASSLARPKQETQYF
TRBJ1-6 TRBV10-1 CASSGRIDLCSYNSPLHF
TRBJ1-2 TRBV12-3/TRBV12-4 CASFGGANYGYTF
TRBJ2-7 TRBV28 CASSRGGFYEQYF
TRBJ2-7 TRBV11-3 CASSLDLLAGAGYEQYF
TRBJ2-2 TRBV19 CASSMGQGAGGELFF
TRBJ2-5 TRBV5-1 CASTPGTRILQETQYF
TRBJ2-3 TRBV7-9 CASSPGLAADTQYF
TRBJ1-4 TRBV5-6 CASSLAGTENEKLFF
TRBJ1-2 TRBV3-1/TRBV3-2 CASSFYAEAIYGYTF
TRBJ1-2 TRBV30 CARQEGGESGYTF
TRBJ2-7 TRBV7-9 CASSLGQIGYEQYF
TRBJ2-3 TRBV27 CASSRRTSGRAERDTQYF
TRBJ2-1 TRBV7-3 CASSSYHLAGSQDEQFF
TRBJ1-6 TRBV6-1 CASSDARGNSPLHF
TRBJ1-2 TRBV16 CASSPRTEAFNYGYTF
TRBJ1-1 TRBV9 CASSPTEPMNTEAFF
TRBJ2-1 TRBV2 CASSRRRTSIDEQFF
TRBJ1-3 TRBV18 CASRASQGPDTIYF
TRBJ2-7 TRBV10-3 CAISGAGSYEQYF
TRBJ2-3 TRBV7-9 CASSLGAPRTDTQYF
TRBJ2-5 TRBV24-1 CATSDSVGPSETQYF
TRBJ1-2 TRBV10-3 CAISSGQAGGYTF
TRBJ1-1 TRBV2 CASSEGPGAGIEAFF
TRBJ1-2 TRBV29-1 CSVELINYGYTF
TRBJ1-6 TRBV24-1 CATSVLTRAGGSYNSPLHF
TRBJ1-1 TRBV19 CASSTGFYGTEAFF
TRBJ1-2 TRBV4-2 CASSQDDQGHYGYTF
TRBJ2-2 TRBV6-4 CASSVRAGGELFF
TRBJ2-3 TRBV6-1 CASSDGPGDTQYF
TRBJ1-1 TRBV5-5 CASSLDQRTGAFF
TRBJ1-1 TRBV6-5 CASSYAAYQNTEAFF
TRBJ2-1 TRBV7-2 CASSLLGTSGPNEQFF
TRBJ2-3 TRBV11-2 CASSFGQGSDTQYF
TRBJ1-2 TRBV6-5 CASSYLGMGSGYTF
TRBJ2-1 TRBV3-1/TRBV3-2 CASSQRSALAYNEQFF